Included here is one T cell receptor (beta chain) sequence, with context. Its matching antigen is unknown. Through Arm-PCR of CDR3 regions and iRepertoire HTBI primers, TCR beta libraries were built. TCRdb redid the calling of the multiplex PCR reads with MiXCR, one entry per CDR3 protein. The sample carries 450,000 or so distinct CDR3 sequences, approximately 22% recorded once. Indicated time point: persistent/refractory GD, antithyroid drugs over 5 years with positive TRAb. The TCR library was made from RNA extracted from PBMCs. American Thyroid Association guidelines defined Graves' disease diagnosis. Peripheral blood, around 9 milliliters per patient, was collected in EDTA tubes. The CDR3 is made up of 12 amino acids. Per the germline V gene, CDR1 is DFQATT and CDR2 is SNEGSKA (reference sequence). V was pared by 0 bases and J by 8 bases, with 10 bases between. The data originate from a study of regulatory T cells in long-lasting Graves disease. Study observations and caveats: More public clonotypes were shared by persistent patients (around 2,500) than by new patients (roughly 910).

This sequence joins TRBV20-1 and TRBJ1-2, with D possibly TRBD1 on 6 matching bases. The specimen was peripheral blood mononuclear cells (PBMCs), collected when the disease was refractory, from a patient treated with antithyroid drugs. This TCR came from a female donor with Graves disease. DNA for the CDR3: TGCAGTGCTAGAGATACAGGGATAGGCTACACCTTC. Encoded protein: CSARDTGIGYTF.